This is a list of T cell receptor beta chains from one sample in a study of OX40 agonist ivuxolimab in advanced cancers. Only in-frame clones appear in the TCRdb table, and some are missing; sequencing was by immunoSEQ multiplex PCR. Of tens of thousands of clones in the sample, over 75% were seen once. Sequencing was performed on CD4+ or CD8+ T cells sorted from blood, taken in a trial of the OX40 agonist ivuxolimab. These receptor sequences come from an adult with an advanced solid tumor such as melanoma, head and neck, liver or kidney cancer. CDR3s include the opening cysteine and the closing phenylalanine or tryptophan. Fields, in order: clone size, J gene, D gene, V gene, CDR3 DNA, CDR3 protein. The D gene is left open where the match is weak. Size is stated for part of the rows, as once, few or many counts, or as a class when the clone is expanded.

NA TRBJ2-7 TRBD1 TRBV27 TGTGCCAGCAGTTTGACAGGGGGCGAAGCCTACGAGCAGTACTTC CASSLTGGEAYEQYF
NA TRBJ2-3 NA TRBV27 TGTGCCAGCACCACCACAAATAGCACAGATACGCAGTATTTT CASTTTNSTDTQYF
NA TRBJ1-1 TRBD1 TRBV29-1 TGCAGCGTTGAAGATTCAGGGACAGGGGTAAAAGCTTTCTTT CSVEDSGTGVKAFF
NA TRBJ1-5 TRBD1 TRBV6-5 TGTGCCAGCCTCGACAGGGGGCGAGGGGAGCAGCCCCAGCATTTT CASLDRGRGEQPQHF
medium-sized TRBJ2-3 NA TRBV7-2 TGTGCCAGCAGCTTCAACACAGATACGCAGTATTTT CASSFNTDTQYF
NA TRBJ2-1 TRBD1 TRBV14 TGTGCCAGCAGCTACACAGGGGGCGCGTACAATGAGCAGTTCTTC CASSYTGGAYNEQFF
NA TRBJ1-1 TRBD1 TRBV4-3 TGCGCCAGCAGCCATCCACAGGGGGCCCGAGATGAAGCTTTCTTT CASSHPQGARDEAFF
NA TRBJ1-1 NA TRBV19 TGTGCCAGTAGTCCAGGATCCCTAGAAGCTTTCTTT CASSPGSLEAFF
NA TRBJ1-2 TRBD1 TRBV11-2 TGTGCCAGCAGCGACCCGGGACAGTCCTATGGCTACACCTTC CASSDPGQSYGYTF
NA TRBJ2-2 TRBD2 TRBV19 TGTGCCACCGACCAGCGGGGGGGCCGTATCGGGGAGCTGTTTTTT CATDQRGGRIGELFF
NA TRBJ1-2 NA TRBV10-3 TGTGCCATCAGTGAGGGACTGACCTATGGCTACACCTTC CAISEGLTYGYTF
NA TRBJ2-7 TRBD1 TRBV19 TGTGCCAGTAACCTCGGGACAGGGGCCTACGAGCAGTACTTC CASNLGTGAYEQYF
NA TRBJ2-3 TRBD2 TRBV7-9 TGTGCCAGCAGCTTAGACGGGACTAGCGGGAGGGCTAGCACAGATACGCAGTATTTT CASSLDGTSGRASTDTQYF
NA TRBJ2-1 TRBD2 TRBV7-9 TGTGCCAGCAGCTCCCCGAGGGCGTCTAGCGGGAGATACAATGAGCAGTTCTTC CASSSPRASSGRYNEQFF
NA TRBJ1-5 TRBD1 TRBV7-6 TGTGCCAGCAGCTTGGGACAGGGCAATCAGCCCCAGCATTTT CASSLGQGNQPQHF
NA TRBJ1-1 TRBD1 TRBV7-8 TGTGCCAGCAGCTTAGCATCTCAGGGGGGGACTGAAGCTTTCTTT CASSLASQGGTEAFF
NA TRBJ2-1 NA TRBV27 TGTGCCAGCAGTCGGGGAGACGGATTCAATGAGCAGTTCTTC CASSRGDGFNEQFF
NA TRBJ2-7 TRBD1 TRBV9 TGTGCCAGCAGCGAGCAGGGGGAACCGGACGAGCAGTACTTC CASSEQGEPDEQYF
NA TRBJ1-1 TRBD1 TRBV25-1 TGTGCCAGCAGTGGACAGGGTAATAGTGAAGCTTTCTTT CASSGQGNSEAFF
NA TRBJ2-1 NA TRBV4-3 TGCGCCAGCAGCCAAGACAAAGGTCTCTACAATGAGCAGTTCTTC CASSQDKGLYNEQFF
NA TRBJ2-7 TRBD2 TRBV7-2 TGTGCCAGCAGCTTATCGTTAGGCGGGAGTGGCGAGCAGTACTTC CASSLSLGGSGEQYF
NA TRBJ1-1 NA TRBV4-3 TGCGCCAGCAGCCAAGATTGGGACGGGGGCACTGAAGCTTTCTTT CASSQDWDGGTEAFF
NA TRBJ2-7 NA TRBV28 TGTGCCAGCAGTCCCCCTCGGACAATCGACGAGCAGTACTTC CASSPPRTIDEQYF
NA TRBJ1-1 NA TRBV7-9 TGTGCCAGCAGCTTCCCGTCTAGGGCCGGAGACACTGAAGCTTTCTTT CASSFPSRAGDTEAFF
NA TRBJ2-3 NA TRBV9 TGTGCCAGCAGCGTAGCTCAGGGGCCGCTAAGGGGAGATACGCAGTATTTT CASSVAQGPLRGDTQYF
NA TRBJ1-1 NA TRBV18 TGTGCCAGCTCACCAACGGGAGCGGACACTGAAGCTTTCTTT CASSPTGADTEAFF
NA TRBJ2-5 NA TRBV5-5 TGTGCCAGCAGCTCACCAGGGGTGGAGGGAGAGACCCAGTACTTC CASSSPGVEGETQYF
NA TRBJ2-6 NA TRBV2 TGTGCCAGCAGTGACAGCAACTCTGGGGCCAACGTCCTGACTTTC CASSDSNSGANVLTF
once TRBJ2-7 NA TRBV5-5 TGTGCCAGCAGCTTTACGGCAGCCAAAACCTCCTACGAGCAGTACTTC CASSFTAAKTSYEQYF
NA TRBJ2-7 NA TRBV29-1 TGCAGCGCCCTTGACGGGACATTCTACTACGAGCAGTACTTC CSALDGTFYYEQYF
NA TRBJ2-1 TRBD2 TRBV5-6 TGTGCCAGCTCGGGACTAAAGAATGAGCAGTTCTTC CASSGLKNEQFF
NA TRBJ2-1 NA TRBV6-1 TGTGCCAGCAGTTACGGTATTGAGCAGTTCTTC CASSYGIEQFF
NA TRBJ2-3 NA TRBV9 TGTGCCAGCAGCGCGAGGGGAGGAACGGATACGCAGTATTTT CASSARGGTDTQYF
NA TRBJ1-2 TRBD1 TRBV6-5 TGTGCCAGCAGTTACGGACAGGGCTTCAACTATGGCTACACCTTC CASSYGQGFNYGYTF
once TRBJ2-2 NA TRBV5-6 TGTGCCAGCAGCGCATGGACAAGCACCGGGGAGCTGTTTTTT CASSAWTSTGELFF
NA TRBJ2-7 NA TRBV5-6 TGTGCCAGCAGCTTGTTACCACAGGAGCAGTACTTC CASSLLPQEQYF
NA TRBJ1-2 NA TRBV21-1 TGTGCCAGCAGCAAAGATGGCAGGCGCTATGGCTACACCTTC CASSKDGRRYGYTF
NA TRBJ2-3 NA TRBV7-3 TGTGCCAGCAGCTTAGGGTACAACACAGATACGCAGTATTTT CASSLGYNTDTQYF
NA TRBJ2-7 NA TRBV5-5 TGTGCCAGCAGCTTTGAAGTCTCCTTCTCCTACGAGCAGTACTTC CASSFEVSFSYEQYF
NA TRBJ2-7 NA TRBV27 TGTGCCAGCGGGGTTTACGAGCAGTACTTC CASGVYEQYF
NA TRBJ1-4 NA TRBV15 TGTGCCACCAGCAGAGAAGGGAAACTGTTTTTT CATSREGKLFF
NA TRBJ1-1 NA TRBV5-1 TGCGCCAGCAGCTTATCCGGGAGCGGGACTGAAGCTTTCTTT CASSLSGSGTEAFF
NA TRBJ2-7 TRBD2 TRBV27 TGTGCCAGCGCCCCCCTGGGCGGGGGGGCCTTCCACGAGCAGTACTTC CASAPLGGGAFHEQYF
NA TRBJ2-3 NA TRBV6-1 TGTGCCAGCAGGCTAGGGGGAGATACGCAGTATTTT CASRLGGDTQYF
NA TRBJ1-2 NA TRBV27 TGTGCCAGTCGCGGGGCAGGATACAACTATGGCTACACCTTC CASRGAGYNYGYTF
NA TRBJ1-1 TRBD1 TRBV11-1 TGTGCCAGCAGGTGGACAGGGGATAACACTGAAGCTTTCTTT CASRWTGDNTEAFF
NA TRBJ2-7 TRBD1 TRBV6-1 TGTGCCAGCAGTGAACATTTCCCGGGACAGGGCACCTACGAGCAGTACTTC CASSEHFPGQGTYEQYF
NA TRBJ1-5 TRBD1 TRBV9 TGTGCCAGCAGCGTAGAAGGGGGCAGCGAGCCCCAGCATTTT CASSVEGGSEPQHF
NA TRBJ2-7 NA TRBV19 TGTGCCAGTAGTACCGGAGGGGGCCTTTCCTACGAGCAGTACTTC CASSTGGGLSYEQYF
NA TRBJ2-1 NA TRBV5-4 TGTGCCAGCAGCTTGGGGGGTCTCAATGAGCAGTTCTTC CASSLGGLNEQFF
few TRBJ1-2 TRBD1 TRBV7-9 TGTGCCAGCAGCCGCGTGACAGGGAATAGTGGCTACACCTTC CASSRVTGNSGYTF